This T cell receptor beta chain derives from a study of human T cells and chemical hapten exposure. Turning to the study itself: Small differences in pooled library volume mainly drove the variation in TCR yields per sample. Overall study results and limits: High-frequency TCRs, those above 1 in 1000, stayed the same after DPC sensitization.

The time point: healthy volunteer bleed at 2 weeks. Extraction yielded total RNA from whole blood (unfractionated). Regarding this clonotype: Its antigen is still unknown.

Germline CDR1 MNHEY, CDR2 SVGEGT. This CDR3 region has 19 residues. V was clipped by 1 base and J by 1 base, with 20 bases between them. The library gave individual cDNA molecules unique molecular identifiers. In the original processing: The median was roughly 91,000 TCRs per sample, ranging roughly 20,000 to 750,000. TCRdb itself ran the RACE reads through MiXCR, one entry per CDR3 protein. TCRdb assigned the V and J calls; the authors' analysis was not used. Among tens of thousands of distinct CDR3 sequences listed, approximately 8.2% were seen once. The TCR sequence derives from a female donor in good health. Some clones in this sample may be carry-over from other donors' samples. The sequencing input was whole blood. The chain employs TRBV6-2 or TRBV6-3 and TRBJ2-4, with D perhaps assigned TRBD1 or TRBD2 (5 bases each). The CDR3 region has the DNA TGTGCCAGCAGTTACTGGCTTGCGGGTGGACGGGACGCCAAAAACATTCAGTACTTC. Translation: CASSYWLAGGRDAKNIQYF.